This TCR beta chain came from a study of identical twins. From the 5' RACE reads, TCRdb called clonotypes with MiXCR, one entry per CDR3 protein. This table holds about 900,000 distinct CDR3 sequences, 10% to 15% found once. As concerns this clonotype: Its cognate antigen is unknown.

V was cut by 0 bases and J by 0 bases, with 14 bases left in between. CDR1 KGHSH and CDR2 LQKENI come from the germline V gene. CDR3 length equals 17 residues. The study's findings and limits: It was possible that invariant MAIT and iNKT cells partly confounded the zero-insertion analyses.

This sample was shared with a second study, whose subject was yellow fever vaccine responses in identical twins.

The TCR originated in a woman aged 18-35 years in good health. The sequenced sample was PBMCs. V gene TRBV18 combines with J gene TRBJ2-5, with D unresolved. The CDR3 DNA follows: TGTGCCAGCTCACCACCGATCACCGACTGGTACCAAGAGACCCAGTACTTC. As protein: CASSPPITDWYQETQYF.